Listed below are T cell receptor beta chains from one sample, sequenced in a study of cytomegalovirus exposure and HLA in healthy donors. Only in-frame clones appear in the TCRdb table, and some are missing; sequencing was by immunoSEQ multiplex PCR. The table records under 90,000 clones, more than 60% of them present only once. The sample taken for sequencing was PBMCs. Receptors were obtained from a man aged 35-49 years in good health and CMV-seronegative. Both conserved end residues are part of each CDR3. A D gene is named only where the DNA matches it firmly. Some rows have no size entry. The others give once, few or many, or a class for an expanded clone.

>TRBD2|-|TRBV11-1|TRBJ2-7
TGTGCCAGCAGCTTAGGAGCGGGAGTCGGGTACGAGCAGTACTTC
CASSLGAGVGYEQYF
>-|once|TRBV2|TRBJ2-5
TGTGCCAGCGCGGGACTGGGGGAGACCCAGTACTTC
CASAGLGETQYF
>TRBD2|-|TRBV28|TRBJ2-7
TGTGCCAGCAGCCCGAGCGGGGAAACTACCTACGAGCAGTACTTC
CASSPSGETTYEQYF
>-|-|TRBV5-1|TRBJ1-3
TGCGCCAGCAGCGACACAGGGTTCTCTGGAAACACCATATATTTT
CASSDTGFSGNTIYF
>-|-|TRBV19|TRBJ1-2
TGTGCCAGTAGTATCGTAGCAAGTGGCTACACCTTC
CASSIVASGYTF
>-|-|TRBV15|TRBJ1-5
TGTGCCACCAGCAGAGATCGGGGGGGACGCAATCAGCCCCAGCATTTT
CATSRDRGGRNQPQHF
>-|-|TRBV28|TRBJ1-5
TGTGCCAGCCGACTGGGGACAAAGGATCAGCCCCAGCATTTT
CASRLGTKDQPQHF
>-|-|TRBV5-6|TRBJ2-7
TGTGCCAGCAGCTTGGGCAGGGCCTACGAGCAGTACTTC
CASSLGRAYEQYF
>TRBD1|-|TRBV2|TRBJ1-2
TGTGCCAGCAGTTACGGACAGGGGAACTATGGCTACACCTTC
CASSYGQGNYGYTF
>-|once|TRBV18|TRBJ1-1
TGTGCCAGCTCACCTGCTGACAAGAACACTGAAGCTTTCTTT
CASSPADKNTEAFF
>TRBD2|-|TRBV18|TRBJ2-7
TGTGCCAGCTCACCGCAACTAGCGGGGATCCTAAGGCAGTACTTC
CASSPQLAGILRQYF
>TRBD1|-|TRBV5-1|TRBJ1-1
TGCGCCAGCAGCGGGGGACAGGGGAACACTGAAGCTTTCTTT
CASSGGQGNTEAFF
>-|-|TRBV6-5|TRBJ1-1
TGTGCCAGCAGCCACCGTAGGGAGGTGAACACTGAAGCTTTCTTT
CASSHRREVNTEAFF
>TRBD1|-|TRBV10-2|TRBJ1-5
TGCGCCAGCAGTCCCCCCGGACAGGGGGCTTATCAGCCCCAGCATTTT
CASSPPGQGAYQPQHF
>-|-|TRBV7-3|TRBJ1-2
TGTGCCAGCAGCTTAAGTGGGCAGCTAGGCTACACCTTC
CASSLSGQLGYTF
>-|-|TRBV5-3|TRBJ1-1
TGTGCCTTAACACAGTCGGGAAGTAGGGCTGAAGCTTTCTTT
CALTQSGSRAEAFF
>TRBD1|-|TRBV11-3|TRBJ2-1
TGTGCCAGCAGCCTTAGTGGGACAGGGGTGAATGAGCAGTTCTTC
CASSLSGTGVNEQFF
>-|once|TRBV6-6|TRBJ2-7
TGTGCCAGCAGTCAACAGGGTAGGTCCTACGAGCAGTACTTC
CASSQQGRSYEQYF
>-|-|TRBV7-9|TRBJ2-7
TGTGCCAGCAGCTTACACTCCTACGAGCAGTACTTC
CASSLHSYEQYF
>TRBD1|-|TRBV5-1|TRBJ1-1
TGCGCCAGCAGCTTGGGAGGTGACAGGGGAGCTTTCTTT
CASSLGGDRGAFF
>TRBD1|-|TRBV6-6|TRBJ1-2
TGTGCCAGCAGTTTCTCCGGGACAGGGGGCTTGCGGGGCTACACCTTC
CASSFSGTGGLRGYTF
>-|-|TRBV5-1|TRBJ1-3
TGCGCCAGCAGCACTACCGGGACAACTTCGCTGTCGGGAAACACCATATATTTT
CASSTTGTTSLSGNTIYF
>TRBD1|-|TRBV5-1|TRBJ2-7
TGCGCCAGCAGCCCCCAGACGACAGGGTCCCACGAGCAGTACTTC
CASSPQTTGSHEQYF
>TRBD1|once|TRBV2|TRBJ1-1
TGTGCCAGCAGTGGTCATGACAGGGGGCGGGATACTGAAGCTTTCTTT
CASSGHDRGRDTEAFF
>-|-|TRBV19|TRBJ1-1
TGTGCCAGTAGTCGAGAAGAGTGGACATGGGCTTTCTTT
CASSREEWTWAFF
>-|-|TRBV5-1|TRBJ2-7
TGCGCCAGCAGCTTGGGTCAGGGAAGCTCCTACGAGCAGTACTTC
CASSLGQGSSYEQYF
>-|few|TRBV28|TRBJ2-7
TGTGCCAGCAGTCCCGAGACTTTCGGGACATCTGCCTACGAGCAGTACTTC
CASSPETFGTSAYEQYF
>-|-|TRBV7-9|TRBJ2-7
TGTGCCACAACAGGGAACTTCTCCTACGAGCAGTACTTC
CATTGNFSYEQYF
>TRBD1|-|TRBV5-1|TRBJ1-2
TGCGCCAGCAGCTTGGGGGACAGGACCTATAACTATGGCTACACCTTC
CASSLGDRTYNYGYTF
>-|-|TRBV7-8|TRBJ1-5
TGTGCCAGCAGCTTAGGGGGAGGGGGGAACCAGCATTTT
CASSLGGGGNQHF
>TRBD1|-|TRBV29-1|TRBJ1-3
TGCAGCGTTAATCCAGGGGGCTCTGGAAACACCATATATTTT
CSVNPGGSGNTIYF
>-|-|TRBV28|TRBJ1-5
TGTGCCAGCAGAGGGGCTGGGGATAGCAATCAGCCCCAGCATTTT
CASRGAGDSNQPQHF
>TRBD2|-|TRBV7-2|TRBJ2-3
TGTGCCAGCAGCTCTCCTAGCGGGAGAGAGGGTGATACGCAGTATTTT
CASSSPSGREGDTQYF
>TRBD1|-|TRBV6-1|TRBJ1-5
TGTGCCAGCAGTAGGGACAGTCATCAGCCCCAGCATTTT
CASSRDSHQPQHF
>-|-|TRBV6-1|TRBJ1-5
TGTGCCAGCAGTGCGAACCGACAGTATAGCAATCAGCCCCAGCATTTT
CASSANRQYSNQPQHF
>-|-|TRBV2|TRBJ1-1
TGTGCCAGCAGGCCAGGGCAGATGAACACTGAAGCTTTCTTT
CASRPGQMNTEAFF
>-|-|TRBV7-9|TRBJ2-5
TGTGCCAGCAGCCTCCGGGCAGGGCTGGGGGAGACCCAGTACTTC
CASSLRAGLGETQYF
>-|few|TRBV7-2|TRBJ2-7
TGTGCCAGCAGCTTAGGTGGGGCGATCGGCGAGCAGTACTTC
CASSLGGAIGEQYF
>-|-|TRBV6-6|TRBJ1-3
TGTGCCAGCAGCCCTCCAGGGGGAAACACCATATATTTT
CASSPPGGNTIYF
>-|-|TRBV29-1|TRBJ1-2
TGCAGCGTCGCAGAAGCGAGAGAGATCTATGGCTACACCTTC
CSVAEAREIYGYTF
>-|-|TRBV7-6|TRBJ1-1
TGTGCCAGCAGCCCAGGGGCAGGGATGAACACTGAAGCTTTCTTT
CASSPGAGMNTEAFF
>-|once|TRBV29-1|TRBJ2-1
TGCAGCGTTGGTTCGTCTATCTACAATGAGCAGTTCTTC
CSVGSSIYNEQFF
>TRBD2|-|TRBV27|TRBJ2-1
TGTGCCAGCAGTACAGGGACTAGCGGGAGGCCTGAGCAGTTCTTC
CASSTGTSGRPEQFF
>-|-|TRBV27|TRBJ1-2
TGTGCCAGCAGTCCCTATGGACAAGGAGGCTACACCTTC
CASSPYGQGGYTF
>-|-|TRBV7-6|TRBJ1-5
TGTGCCAGCAGCATTAGTGGTCAGCCCCAGCATTTT
CASSISGQPQHF